This is a list of T cell receptor beta chains from one sample in a study of regulatory T cells in long-lasting Graves disease. TCRdb reprocessed the multiplex PCR reads via MiXCR and lists one record per CDR3 protein. The sample includes hundreds of thousands of distinct CDR3 sequences, 16% seen only once; the top ten take 18%. These same data were also listed under a study on T cells in Graves' hyperthyroidism and ophthalmopathy.

Sequencing used peripheral blood mononuclear cells (PBMCs), obtained at new diagnosis, from a patient treated with antithyroid drugs. These receptors originate from a woman aged 25 to 45 with Graves disease. CDR3s include the opening cysteine and the closing phenylalanine or tryptophan. D genes are given only for firm matches. Expanded clones get a size class; other rows say once, few or many, or leave the size out.

CDR3aa | CDR3nt | j_gene | abundance | d_gene | v_gene
CASSSPGTSGRSYEQYF | TGTGCCAGCAGTTCGCCCGGGACTAGCGGGAGGAGCTACGAGCAGTACTTC | TRBJ2-7 | many | TRBD2 | TRBV28
CASRELATSSYNEQFF | TGTGCCAGCAGAGAACTAGCGACTAGCTCCTACAATGAGCAGTTCTTC | TRBJ2-1 | - | TRBD2 | TRBV28
CASSQFGGYNEQFF | TGTGCCAGCAGCCAATTCGGAGGGTACAATGAGCAGTTCTTC | TRBJ2-1 | few | - | TRBV3-1
CSVTGEALYGYTF | TGCAGCGTAACAGGGGAGGCTCTCTATGGCTACACCTTC | TRBJ1-2 | few | TRBD1 | TRBV29-1
CASSLRWNEQYF | TGTGCCAGCAGCCTCCGCTGGAACGAGCAGTACTTC | TRBJ2-7 | many | - | TRBV7-2
CASSSYRDRDGNTEAFF | TGCGCCAGCAGCTCCTACCGGGACAGGGATGGGAACACTGAAGCTTTCTTT | TRBJ1-1 | many | TRBD1 | TRBV5-1
CASSEPGQGTDTQYF | TGTGCCAGCAGCGAGCCGGGACAGGGCACAGATACGCAGTATTTT | TRBJ2-3 | few | TRBD1 | TRBV28
CASSGPPGAGANVLTF | TGTGCCAGTAGTGGGCCCCCAGGGGCCGGGGCCAACGTCCTGACTTTC | TRBJ2-6 | - | - | TRBV19
CASSPASAPMSQETQYF | TGTGCCAGCTCACCAGCTAGTGCGCCTATGTCACAAGAGACCCAGTACTTC | TRBJ2-5 | - | - | TRBV18
CASSQSQELNYGYTF | TGTGCCAGCAGTCAAAGTCAGGAACTTAACTATGGCTACACCTTC | TRBJ1-2 | - | - | TRBV28
CASNKAGGTYEQYF | TGTGCCAGCAACAAAGCGGGAGGAACCTACGAGCAGTACTTC | TRBJ2-7 | many | TRBD2 | TRBV6-1
CSASGSVSANQPQHF | TGCAGTGCTAGCGGTAGTGTAAGCGCGAATCAGCCCCAGCATTTT | TRBJ1-5 | many | - | TRBV20-1
CSVEGTGGSYEQYF | TGCAGCGTTGAGGGGACAGGGGGCTCCTACGAGCAGTACTTC | TRBJ2-7 | many | TRBD1 | TRBV29-1
CASSQDGLLYNEQFF | TGTGCCAGCAGCCAAGACGGCTTGTTGTACAATGAGCAGTTCTTC | TRBJ2-1 | many | - | TRBV7-9
CASSQVRGQETQYF | TGCGCCAGCAGCCAAGTGCGGGGACAAGAGACCCAGTACTTC | TRBJ2-5 | - | - | TRBV4-1
CSVEVGVAFF | TGCAGCGTTGAAGTCGGGGTAGCTTTCTTT | TRBJ1-1 | many | - | TRBV29-1
CASSPWAGVISGANVLTF | TGTGCCAGCAGTCCGTGGGCAGGGGTTATCTCTGGGGCCAACGTCCTGACTTTC | TRBJ2-6 | - | - | TRBV11-2
CASTPRRQGGGNTIYF | TGTGCCAGCACCCCCCGAAGACAGGGGGGCGGAAACACCATATATTTT | TRBJ1-3 | many | TRBD1 | TRBV7-2
CSARPTSGNTDTQYF | TGCAGTGCTAGACCCACTAGCGGCAACACAGATACGCAGTATTTT | TRBJ2-3 | - | TRBD2 | TRBV20-1
CASSLAGFSPGTDTQYF | TGTGCCAGCAGTTTAGCGGGATTTTCCCCGGGCACAGATACGCAGTATTTT | TRBJ2-3 | many | - | TRBV28
CASSPTAQGLGGEKLFF | TGTGCCAGCTCACCCACCGCACAGGGGTTGGGAGGAGAAAAACTGTTTTTT | TRBJ1-4 | - | TRBD1 | TRBV18
CASSSSSRAGGYGYTF | TGTGCCAGCAGCAGTAGCTCCCGGGCAGGAGGCTATGGCTACACCTTC | TRBJ1-2 | many | - | TRBV3-1
CSASSGNQPQHF | TGCAGTGCTAGTTCTGGAAATCAGCCCCAGCATTTT | TRBJ1-5 | many | - | TRBV20-1
CASSSDTGELFF | TGTGCCAGCAGTTCCGACACCGGGGAGCTGTTTTTT | TRBJ2-2 | many | - | TRBV7-9
CASSIDRGGETQYF | TGTGCCAGCAGTATCGACAGGGGTGGGGAGACCCAGTACTTC | TRBJ2-5 | many | TRBD1 | TRBV2
CASSVGGGDYGYTF | TGTGCCAGCAGCGTAGGTGGCGGTGACTATGGCTACACCTTC | TRBJ1-2 | - | - | TRBV9
CASSLRQGNPEAFF | TGTGCCAGCAGCCTACGACAGGGTAACCCTGAAGCTTTCTTT | TRBJ1-1 | - | TRBD1 | TRBV7-8
CASSSYPVRTEQYF | TGTGCCAGCAGCTCGTACCCGGTAAGGACGGAGCAGTACTTC | TRBJ2-7 | many | - | TRBV7-9
CASSYVGEQFF | TGTGCCAGCAGTTACGTGGGTGAGCAGTTCTTC | TRBJ2-1 | many | - | TRBV6-2/TRBV6-3